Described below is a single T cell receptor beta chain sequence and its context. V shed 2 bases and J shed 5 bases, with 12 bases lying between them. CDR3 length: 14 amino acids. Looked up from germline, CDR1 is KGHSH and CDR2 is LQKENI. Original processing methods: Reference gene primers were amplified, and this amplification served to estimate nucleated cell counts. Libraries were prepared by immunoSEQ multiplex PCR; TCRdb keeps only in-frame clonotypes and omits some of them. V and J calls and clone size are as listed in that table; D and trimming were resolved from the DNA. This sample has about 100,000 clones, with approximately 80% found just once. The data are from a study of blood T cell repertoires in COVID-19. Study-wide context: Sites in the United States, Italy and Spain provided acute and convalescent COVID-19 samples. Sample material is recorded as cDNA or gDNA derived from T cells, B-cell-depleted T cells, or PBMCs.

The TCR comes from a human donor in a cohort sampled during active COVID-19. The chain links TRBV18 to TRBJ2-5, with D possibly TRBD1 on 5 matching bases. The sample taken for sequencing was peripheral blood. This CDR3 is CASSPATETETQYF. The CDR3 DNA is TGTGCCAGCTCACCAGCGACAGAAACGGAGACCCAGTACTTC.